These T cell receptor beta chains were read from a single sample in a study of shared clonotypes between healthy human individuals. The data were produced by immunoSEQ multiplex PCR, yet TCRdb's version contains in-frame clones alone and is incomplete. The sample includes 2 million to 2.5 million clones, over 85% of them seen just once. Sample: naive CD4+ T cells from PBMCs. These receptors originate from a man younger than 35 in good health. Some clones in this sample may be carry-over from other donors' samples. Each CDR3 is given with its conserved first and last residue. The order of the fields is D gene, J gene, CDR3 length, V gene, clone size, CDR3 protein, CDR3 DNA. A D gene is named only where the DNA matches it firmly. Clone size is stated in some rows and not others, as once, few, many or a class when expanded.

d_gene: -
j_gene: TRBJ1-4
len: 15
v_gene: TRBV7-8
abundance: -
CDR3aa: CASSYRPPRNEKLFF
CDR3nt: TGTGCCAGCAGCTACCGACCCCCGAGGAATGAAAAACTGTTTTTT

d_gene: -
j_gene: TRBJ2-2
len: 16
v_gene: TRBV5-1
abundance: -
CDR3aa: CASSSGGTRTTGELFF
CDR3nt: TGCGCCAGCAGCTCTGGGGGGACGCGGACCACCGGGGAGCTGTTTTTT

d_gene: -
j_gene: TRBJ1-2
len: 12
v_gene: TRBV28
abundance: few
CDR3aa: CASNGTPYGYTF
CDR3nt: TGTGCCAGCAACGGGACACCCTATGGCTACACCTTC

d_gene: -
j_gene: TRBJ2-3
len: 15
v_gene: TRBV19
abundance: -
CDR3aa: CASSIPGALRGTQYF
CDR3nt: TGTGCCAGTAGTATCCCAGGGGCCCTCAGAGGTACGCAGTATTTT

d_gene: TRBD1
j_gene: TRBJ1-5
len: 15
v_gene: TRBV5-1
abundance: -
CDR3aa: CASRTGTGGYQPQHF
CDR3nt: TGCGCCAGCAGGACCGGGACAGGGGGTTATCAGCCCCAGCATTTT

d_gene: -
j_gene: TRBJ2-2
len: 11
v_gene: TRBV6-1
abundance: -
CDR3aa: CASTRTGELFF
CDR3nt: TGTGCCAGTACTCGCACCGGGGAGCTGTTTTTT

d_gene: TRBD1
j_gene: TRBJ2-3
len: 15
v_gene: TRBV6-1
abundance: -
CDR3aa: CASSLRQGSTDTQYF
CDR3nt: TGTGCCAGCAGCCTCAGACAGGGGAGCACAGATACGCAGTATTTT

d_gene: -
j_gene: TRBJ2-4
len: 14
v_gene: TRBV28
abundance: -
CDR3aa: CASGGRDLKNIQYF
CDR3nt: TGTGCCAGCGGGGGCCGGGACCTAAAAAACATTCAGTACTTC

d_gene: -
j_gene: TRBJ2-2
len: 14
v_gene: TRBV5-4
abundance: -
CDR3aa: CASSFGTEGGELFF
CDR3nt: TGTGCCAGCAGCTTTGGGACCGAAGGCGGGGAGCTGTTTTTT

d_gene: -
j_gene: TRBJ1-2
len: 12
v_gene: TRBV14
abundance: -
CDR3aa: CASSQSYYGYTF
CDR3nt: TGTGCCAGCAGCCAGTCTTACTATGGCTACACCTTC

d_gene: -
j_gene: TRBJ2-1
len: 14
v_gene: TRBV27
abundance: -
CDR3aa: CASSEPGRHNEQFF
CDR3nt: TGTGCCAGCAGTGAGCCGGGCCGTCACAATGAGCAGTTCTTC

d_gene: -
j_gene: TRBJ2-7
len: 14
v_gene: TRBV2
abundance: once
CDR3aa: CASSETFGDGEQYF
CDR3nt: TGTGCCAGCAGTGAAACATTTGGGGATGGGGAGCAGTACTTC

d_gene: -
j_gene: TRBJ2-7
len: 14
v_gene: TRBV30
abundance: -
CDR3aa: CAWSALGHSYEQYF
CDR3nt: TGTGCCTGGTCCGCCCTGGGCCACTCCTACGAGCAGTACTTC

d_gene: -
j_gene: TRBJ2-3
len: 15
v_gene: TRBV28
abundance: -
CDR3aa: CASSPPAGRTDTQYF
CDR3nt: TGTGCCAGCAGTCCCCCCGCAGGGAGGACAGATACGCAGTATTTT

d_gene: -
j_gene: TRBJ2-1
len: 15
v_gene: TRBV28
abundance: -
CDR3aa: CASRTIPGDYNEQFF
CDR3nt: TGTGCCAGCAGGACCATACCGGGGGATTACAATGAGCAGTTCTTC

d_gene: -
j_gene: TRBJ2-7
len: 10
v_gene: TRBV20-1
abundance: -
CDR3aa: CSAVPEEQYF
CDR3nt: TGCAGTGCGGTCCCGGAGGAGCAGTACTTC

d_gene: -
j_gene: TRBJ2-3
len: 13
v_gene: TRBV28
abundance: -
CDR3aa: CASTPTGKDTQYF
CDR3nt: TGTGCCAGCACCCCTACGGGAAAAGATACGCAGTATTTT

d_gene: -
j_gene: TRBJ1-2
len: 15
v_gene: TRBV29-1
abundance: -
CDR3aa: CSVVTDSAGDYGYTF
CDR3nt: TGCAGCGTTGTGACTGACAGCGCGGGGGACTATGGCTACACCTTC

d_gene: TRBD2
j_gene: TRBJ2-1
len: 16
v_gene: TRBV5-1
abundance: -
CDR3aa: CASSSITSGRLNEQFF
CDR3nt: TGCGCCAGCAGCTCAATAACTAGCGGGAGACTGAATGAGCAGTTCTTC

d_gene: -
j_gene: TRBJ1-5
len: 15
v_gene: TRBV10-3
abundance: -
CDR3aa: CAISESGAMNQPQHF
CDR3nt: TGTGCCATCAGTGAGTCGGGGGCGATGAATCAGCCCCAGCATTTT

d_gene: -
j_gene: TRBJ2-7
len: 14
v_gene: TRBV4-3
abundance: -
CDR3aa: CASSQDSHSYEQYF
CDR3nt: TGCGCCAGCAGCCAAGACTCTCACAGCTACGAGCAGTACTTC

d_gene: -
j_gene: TRBJ2-7
len: 15
v_gene: TRBV5-6
abundance: -
CDR3aa: CASSLGETAIYEQYF
CDR3nt: TGTGCCAGCAGCTTGGGTGAGACAGCTATTTACGAGCAGTACTTC

d_gene: -
j_gene: TRBJ2-7
len: 15
v_gene: TRBV6-1
abundance: -
CDR3aa: CASSEIRRGPHEQYF
CDR3nt: TGTGCCAGCAGTGAAATAAGGAGGGGGCCCCACGAGCAGTACTTC

d_gene: TRBD1
j_gene: TRBJ2-2
len: 16
v_gene: TRBV19
abundance: -
CDR3aa: CASRFRGLEDTGELFF
CDR3nt: TGTGCCAGTAGATTCAGGGGGCTGGAAGACACCGGGGAGCTGTTTTTT

d_gene: TRBD1
j_gene: TRBJ2-3
len: 13
v_gene: TRBV5-1
abundance: once
CDR3aa: CASSTGSTDTQYF
CDR3nt: TGCGCCAGCTCGACAGGGAGCACAGATACGCAGTATTTT

d_gene: -
j_gene: TRBJ2-3
len: 18
v_gene: TRBV4-3
abundance: -
CDR3aa: CASSQEFGTSWPTDTQYF
CDR3nt: TGCGCCAGCAGCCAAGAGTTCGGGACTTCGTGGCCCACAGATACGCAGTATTTT

d_gene: -
j_gene: TRBJ2-6
len: 17
v_gene: TRBV6-4
abundance: -
CDR3aa: CASSAHPPSSGANVLTF
CDR3nt: TGTGCCAGCAGTGCCCACCCCCCGTCATCTGGGGCCAACGTCCTGACTTTC

d_gene: -
j_gene: TRBJ2-7
len: 14
v_gene: TRBV7-3
abundance: -
CDR3aa: CASSLNPGSYEQYF
CDR3nt: TGTGCCAGCAGCTTAAACCCCGGGTCTTACGAGCAGTACTTC

d_gene: -
j_gene: TRBJ2-7
len: 16
v_gene: TRBV19
abundance: -
CDR3aa: CAILKALRTDYYEQYF
CDR3nt: TGTGCCATCCTCAAAGCCCTGCGAACAGATTACTACGAGCAGTACTTC

d_gene: -
j_gene: TRBJ2-5
len: 14
v_gene: TRBV5-1
abundance: -
CDR3aa: CASSLPQGRRTQYF
CDR3nt: TGCGCCAGCAGCTTGCCGCAGGGGCGGCGGACCCAGTACTTC

d_gene: TRBD1
j_gene: TRBJ2-5
len: 15
v_gene: TRBV2
abundance: -
CDR3aa: CASSEAGGQGGTQYF
CDR3nt: TGTGCCAGCAGTGAAGCGGGGGGACAGGGAGGGACCCAGTACTTC

d_gene: TRBD2
j_gene: TRBJ2-6
len: 15
v_gene: TRBV29-1
abundance: -
CDR3aa: CSVPRAGAGANVLTF
CDR3nt: TGCAGCGTTCCCCGCGCGGGGGCTGGGGCCAACGTCCTGACTTTC

d_gene: TRBD2
j_gene: TRBJ2-2
len: 16
v_gene: TRBV28
abundance: -
CDR3aa: CASRRRLAGGTGELFF
CDR3nt: TGTGCCAGCAGGCGGCGACTAGCGGGAGGGACCGGGGAGCTGTTTTTT

d_gene: -
j_gene: TRBJ1-2
len: 14
v_gene: TRBV6-1
abundance: -
CDR3aa: CASSGGGRNYGYTF
CDR3nt: TGTGCCAGCAGTGGAGGCGGCCGAAACTATGGCTACACCTTC

d_gene: -
j_gene: TRBJ2-5
len: 13
v_gene: TRBV11-3
abundance: -
CDR3aa: CASSPGRKETQYF
CDR3nt: TGTGCCAGCAGCCCAGGACGGAAAGAGACCCAGTACTTC

d_gene: TRBD1
j_gene: TRBJ1-1
len: 17
v_gene: TRBV7-2
abundance: -
CDR3aa: CASSAGQGAAGGTEAFF
CDR3nt: TGTGCCAGCAGTGCGGGACAGGGGGCCGCCGGGGGTACTGAAGCTTTCTTT

d_gene: -
j_gene: TRBJ1-1
len: 17
v_gene: TRBV28
abundance: -
CDR3aa: CASSSPGAGDVPSWAFF
CDR3nt: TGTGCCAGCAGTTCCCCAGGGGCAGGGGATGTCCCTAGCTGGGCTTTCTTT

d_gene: -
j_gene: TRBJ2-3
len: 17
v_gene: TRBV11-3
abundance: -
CDR3aa: CASSLGPSGTSTDTQYF
CDR3nt: TGTGCCAGCAGCTTAGGACCCTCTGGCACTAGCACAGATACGCAGTATTTT

d_gene: TRBD2
j_gene: TRBJ2-3
len: 16
v_gene: TRBV6-5
abundance: -
CDR3aa: CASSYGTSGSTDTQYF
CDR3nt: TGTGCCAGCAGTTACGGGACTAGCGGGAGCACAGATACGCAGTATTTT

d_gene: -
j_gene: TRBJ1-4
len: 14
v_gene: TRBV28
abundance: -
CDR3aa: CASSPGRSDEKLFF
CDR3nt: TGTGCCAGCAGCCCAGGACGTTCGGATGAAAAACTGTTTTTT

d_gene: -
j_gene: TRBJ2-3
len: 13
v_gene: TRBV4-3
abundance: -
CDR3aa: CASSRQSTDTQYF
CDR3nt: TGCGCCAGCAGCCGCCAGAGCACAGATACGCAGTATTTT

d_gene: -
j_gene: TRBJ2-2
len: 16
v_gene: TRBV2
abundance: -
CDR3aa: CASSEARPGDTGELFF
CDR3nt: TGTGCCAGCAGTGAAGCGCGCCCAGGGGACACCGGGGAGCTGTTTTTT

d_gene: -
j_gene: TRBJ1-5
len: 9
v_gene: TRBV21-1
abundance: -
CDR3aa: CASVGLLYF
CDR3nt: TGTGCCAGCGTCGGACTATTGTATTTT

d_gene: TRBD2
j_gene: TRBJ2-5
len: 16
v_gene: TRBV7-9
abundance: -
CDR3aa: CASSSPGTSGLETQYF
CDR3nt: TGTGCCAGCAGCTCACCAGGGACTAGCGGGTTGGAGACCCAGTACTTC

d_gene: TRBD1
j_gene: TRBJ2-2
len: 15
v_gene: TRBV18
abundance: -
CDR3aa: CASSQEGQGHGELFF
CDR3nt: TGTGCCAGCTCACAAGAGGGACAGGGCCACGGGGAGCTGTTTTTT

d_gene: -
j_gene: TRBJ2-1
len: 10
v_gene: TRBV20-1
abundance: -
CDR3aa: CSANGDEQFF
CDR3nt: TGCAGTGCTAACGGGGATGAGCAGTTCTTC

d_gene: TRBD1
j_gene: TRBJ1-5
len: 14
v_gene: TRBV6-5
abundance: -
CDR3aa: CASSYEGQGQPQHF
CDR3nt: TGTGCCAGCAGTTACGAGGGACAGGGTCAGCCCCAGCATTTT

d_gene: -
j_gene: TRBJ1-1
len: 14
v_gene: TRBV7-8
abundance: -
CDR3aa: CASSSGRRNTEAFF
CDR3nt: TGTGCCAGCAGCTCCGGACGTCGGAACACTGAAGCTTTCTTT

d_gene: -
j_gene: TRBJ2-7
len: 9
v_gene: TRBV10-1
abundance: -
CDR3aa: CASTDEQYF
CDR3nt: TGCGCCAGCACAGACGAGCAGTACTTC

d_gene: TRBD1
j_gene: TRBJ2-2
len: 15
v_gene: TRBV2
abundance: -
CDR3aa: CASTGQGFGTGELFF
CDR3nt: TGTGCCAGCACAGGACAGGGTTTCGGGACCGGGGAGCTGTTTTTT

d_gene: -
j_gene: TRBJ2-5
len: 15
v_gene: TRBV2
abundance: -
CDR3aa: CASSEIRGVRETQYF
CDR3nt: TGTGCCAGCAGTGAAATCCGTGGGGTCAGGGAGACCCAGTACTTC

d_gene: -
j_gene: TRBJ1-2
len: 15
v_gene: TRBV27
abundance: -
CDR3aa: CATRPYPQANYGYTF
CDR3nt: TGTGCCACCCGACCCTACCCCCAGGCTAACTATGGCTACACCTTC